The sequence of this T cell receptor beta chain was determined in a study of T cells in Graves' hyperthyroidism and ophthalmopathy. General observations from the study: Model predictions of ophthalmopathy came a median approximately 6 months before onset.

Uncontrolled infection, other autoimmune disease, pregnancy and lactation each barred patients from inclusion. Diagnoses were made from clinical symptoms, serum measures (thyroxine and TRAb), thyroid ultrasound and orbital computed tomography. Cells are PBMCs isolated from roughly 9.3 ml of fresh blood. As for this clonotype: Its antigen is currently unknown.

RNA transcripts yielded amplified TCR beta CDR3 regions. First-round RT-PCR with HTBI primers amplified the TCR CDR3 region. A single record per CDR3 protein comes from TCRdb applying MiXCR to the multiplex PCR reads. This table holds some 620,000 distinct CDR3 sequences, 15% to 20% found once. Material for sequencing was blood. The receptor was derived from a woman aged 25-40 years with Graves' hyperthyroidism.

The CDR3 sequence: CSARAPDSPNQPQHF. DNA for the CDR3: TGCAGTGCTAGAGCCCCGGACAGCCCAAATCAGCCCCAGCATTTT. The chain combines TRBV20-1 with TRBJ1-5; D is possibly TRBD1 (6 bases). In germline, CDR1 is DFQATT, CDR2 SNEGSKA (reference sequence). V gave up 1 base and J gave up 4 bases, with 14 bases separating them. The CDR3 extends over 15 amino acids.